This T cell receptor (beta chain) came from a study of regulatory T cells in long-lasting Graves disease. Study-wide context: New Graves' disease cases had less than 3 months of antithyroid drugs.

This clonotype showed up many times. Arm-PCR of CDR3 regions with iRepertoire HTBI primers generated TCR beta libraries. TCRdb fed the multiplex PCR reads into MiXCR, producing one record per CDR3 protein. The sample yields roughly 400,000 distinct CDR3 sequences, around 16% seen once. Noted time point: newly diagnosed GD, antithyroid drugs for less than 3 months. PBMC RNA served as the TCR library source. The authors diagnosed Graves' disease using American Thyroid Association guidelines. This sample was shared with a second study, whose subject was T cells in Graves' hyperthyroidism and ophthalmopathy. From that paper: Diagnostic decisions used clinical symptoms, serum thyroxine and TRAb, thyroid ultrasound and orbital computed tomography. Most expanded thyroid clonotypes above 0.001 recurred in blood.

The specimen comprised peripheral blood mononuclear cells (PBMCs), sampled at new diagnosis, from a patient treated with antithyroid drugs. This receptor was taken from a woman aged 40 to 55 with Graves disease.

The CDR3: CSVTGRGNTEAFF. The CDR3 DNA follows: TGCAGCGTGACAGGGAGAGGAAACACTGAAGCTTTCTTT. The rearrangement uses TRBV29-1 and TRBJ1-1, with 7 nucleotides matching TRBD1. Trimming at V came to 6 bases and at J to 2 bases, leaving 6 bases not matched to a gene. Germline CDR1 SQVTM, CDR2 ANQGSEA. This CDR3 has 13 residues. Using reference TRBV29-1 and TRBJ1-1 for the parts outside the CDR3, the full variable domain is SAVISQKPSRDICQRGTSLTIQCQVDSQVTMMFWYRQQPGQSLTLIATANQGSEATYESGFVIDKFPISRPNLTFSTLTVSNMSPEDSSIYLCSVTGRGNTEAFFGQGTRLTVV.